A selection of T cell receptor beta chains follows, all from one sample in a study of early T cells in non-severe SARS-CoV-2 infection. A single record per CDR3 protein comes from TCRdb applying MiXCR to the 5' RACE reads. This table holds around 67,000 distinct CDR3 sequences, 9.5% to 13% found once. Sequenced sample: whole blood. Receptors originate from an adult who was a healthcare worker with PCR-confirmed SARS-CoV-2 infection or an uninfected control (not recorded which). CDR3s leave out the opening cysteine and the closing phenylalanine or tryptophan. Fields, in order: V gene, J gene, D gene, CDR3 protein. The D gene is left open where the match is weak.

V gene: TRBV27; J gene: TRBJ1-1; D gene: TRBD1; CDR3 protein: ASSSPGQGVFEAF
V gene: TRBV18; J gene: TRBJ1-4; D gene: TRBD1; CDR3 protein: ASSPHQGATNEKLF
V gene: TRBV29-1; J gene: TRBJ1-1; D gene: TRBD1; CDR3 protein: SVDRGRPEAF
V gene: TRBV19; J gene: TRBJ2-1; D gene: .; CDR3 protein: ASHFRGDSYNEQF
V gene: TRBV29-1; J gene: TRBJ2-7; D gene: .; CDR3 protein: SVVPTGLHEQY
V gene: TRBV6-6; J gene: TRBJ2-5; D gene: TRBD2; CDR3 protein: AASLLAGGPEETQY
V gene: TRBV5-1; J gene: TRBJ2-4; D gene: .; CDR3 protein: ARTHPDLAKNIQY
V gene: TRBV14; J gene: TRBJ2-5; D gene: TRBD2; CDR3 protein: ASSPGLAGEETQY
V gene: TRBV20-1; J gene: TRBJ2-1; D gene: TRBD2; CDR3 protein: SARPMGTSGFYNEQF
V gene: TRBV7-8; J gene: TRBJ2-7; D gene: .; CDR3 protein: ASSSGHTYEQY
V gene: TRBV7-3; J gene: TRBJ1-2; D gene: .; CDR3 protein: ASSAGYGYT
V gene: TRBV29-1; J gene: TRBJ1-2; D gene: .; CDR3 protein: SVEEDYGYT
V gene: TRBV29-1; J gene: TRBJ2-7; D gene: .; CDR3 protein: SVGDTPYEQY
V gene: TRBV5-1; J gene: TRBJ1-1; D gene: .; CDR3 protein: ASSLDGTEAF
V gene: TRBV6-6; J gene: TRBJ2-5; D gene: TRBD2; CDR3 protein: ASSRGLAGAETQY
V gene: TRBV7-6; J gene: TRBJ2-3; D gene: .; CDR3 protein: ASSLGGGGNTDTQY
V gene: TRBV20-1; J gene: TRBJ1-6; D gene: .; CDR3 protein: SARQDGSPSPLH
V gene: TRBV11-2; J gene: TRBJ2-1; D gene: TRBD2; CDR3 protein: ASSSLAGGFNEQF
V gene: TRBV3-1; J gene: TRBJ1-2; D gene: .; CDR3 protein: ASSQGQVIRYGYT
V gene: TRBV29-1; J gene: TRBJ1-2; D gene: .; CDR3 protein: SVGRRAGDDGYT
V gene: TRBV18; J gene: TRBJ2-7; D gene: TRBD2; CDR3 protein: ASSPLAGGDEQY
V gene: TRBV28; J gene: TRBJ2-7; D gene: TRBD2; CDR3 protein: ASSQAGPHYEQY
V gene: TRBV29-1; J gene: TRBJ2-3; D gene: .; CDR3 protein: SARGEVARNSDTQY
V gene: TRBV5-5; J gene: TRBJ1-1; D gene: .; CDR3 protein: ASSLATPPLNTEAF
V gene: TRBV30; J gene: TRBJ1-1; D gene: .; CDR3 protein: AWSVMGSNTEAF
V gene: TRBV6-5; J gene: TRBJ2-1; D gene: TRBD2; CDR3 protein: ASTRAGSSYNEQF
V gene: TRBV20-1; J gene: TRBJ2-3; D gene: TRBD2; CDR3 protein: SAQRGSGTDTQY